What follows are 19 T cell receptor beta chains derived from one specimen sequenced in a study of patients and donors after allogeneic stem cell transplantation. TCRdb analysed the RT-PCR reads with MiXCR anew, one entry per CDR3 protein. This table has tens of thousands of distinct CDR3 sequences, less than 30% appearing once. The sample comprised blood, either unsorted or a sorted T cell fraction (not recorded which). The receptors stem from a human donor who was either an allogeneic HSCT recipient or a stem cell or donor lymphocyte infusion donor (not recorded which). It is not recorded whose cells these are; they may come from a transplant donor.

V and J are TRBV6-5 and TRBJ2-3; 7 bases map to TRBD2. This CDR3 spans 16 amino acids. The trim removed 5 bases at V and 5 bases at J, leaving 13 bases unmatched. Germline V gene sequence: CDR1 MNHEY, CDR2 SVGAGI. The CDR3 bases are TGTGCCAGCAGTCCCTTTTGGGGAACGGGAGGAGATACGCAGTATTTT. Translation gives CASSPFWGTGGDTQYF.

This clonotype appeared a few times. This chain uses TRBV7-2 with TRBJ1-6, with 10 nucleotides matching TRBD1. CDR3 length: 15 residues. CDR1 and CDR2 from the germline V gene are SGHTA and FQGNSA. J gave up 10 bases and V 2 bases, and 5 bases lay outside the gene matches. The CDR3 protein is CASSLRQGASSPLHF. The CDR3 DNA sequence: TGTGCCAGCAGCTTAAGACAGGGGGCTTCCTCACCCCTCCACTTT.

This chain connects TRBV7-8 to TRBJ2-3; a possible D gene is TRBD1 (5 bases). From germline, CDR1 is SGHVS and CDR2 FQNEAQ. V shed 6 bases and J shed 13 bases, with 20 bases lying between them. CDR3 length: 13 amino acids. The CDR3 nucleotides read TGTGCCAGCAGTCTTAGGGGCCTGCCACAGAAGTATTTT. Translated: CASSLRGLPQKYF. Filled out from reference TRBV7-8 and TRBJ2-3, the complete variable domain reads GAGVSQSPRYKVAKRGQDVALRCDPISGHVSLFWYQQALGQGPEFLTYFQNEAQLDKSGLPSDRFFAERPEGSVSTLKIQRTQQEDSAVYLCASSLRGLPQKYFGPGTRLTVL.

This sequence joins TRBV12-3 or TRBV12-4 and TRBJ1-5; possible D gene TRBD1, 5 bases. The CDR3 length is 14 residues. V was pared by 5 bases and J by 3 bases, with 11 bases between. CDR3 nucleotide sequence: TGTGCCAGCAGTCTTCAGGGTACCAATCAGCCCCAGCATTTT. Protein sequence: CASSLQGTNQPQHF.

The rearrangement joins TRBV6-5 to TRBJ1-3; D gene ambiguous. This CDR3 has 16 amino acids. Germline loops: CDR1 MNHEY, CDR2 SVGAGI. V gave up 1 base and J gave up 3 bases, with 13 bases separating them. CDR3 sequence reads: CASSYFSSRGGNTIYF. The CDR3 DNA follows: TGTGCCAGCAGTTACTTTTCTTCGCGGGGTGGAAACACCATATATTTT.

J is TRBJ1-6 and V is TRBV5-1; D gene ambiguous. The CDR3 loop spans 14 amino acids. Germline V gene sequence: CDR1 SGHRS, CDR2 YFSETQ. Trimming took off 0 bases at V and 1 base at J, with 2 bases between the two ends. In DNA, the CDR3 is TGCGCCAGCAGCTTGGAGTCCTATAATTCACCCCTCCACTTT. It translates to CASSLESYNSPLHF.

A few counts support this clonotype. This sequence joins TRBV20-1 and TRBJ1-4; D remains ambiguous. The germline V and J ends were trimmed by 3 bases and 2 bases, with 7 bases remaining between them. CDR1 is DFQATT, CDR2 SNEGSKA, per germline (reference sequence). The CDR3 has 13 residues. CDR3 coding DNA: TGCAGTGCTAGGCTAGCTACTAATGAAAAACTGTTTTTT. Its protein is CSARLATNEKLFF.

The V and J genes are TRBV7-6 and TRBJ1-1; 7 nucleotides match TRBD1. This CDR3 has 13 amino acids. The germline V gene has CDR1 SGHVS and CDR2 FNYEAQ. V lost 3 bases to trimming and J lost 3 bases; unmatched junction nucleotides: 1. This CDR3 is CASSLGQYTEAFF. As DNA, the CDR3 is TGTGCCAGCAGCTTGGGACAGTACACTGAAGCTTTCTTT.

This clonotype was counted only a few times. The chain employs TRBV7-9 and TRBJ1-6; D gene uncertain. Germline CDR1 reads SEHNR; CDR2 reads FQNEAQ (reference sequence). This CDR3 contains 17 residues. V was cut by 3 bases and J by 4 bases, with 16 bases left in between. In DNA form, the CDR3 reads TGTGCCAGCAGCTTGGCAGGTCCCCGCCGATATAATTCACCCCTCCACTTT. Translated, it gives CASSLAGPRRYNSPLHF.

The rearrangement uses TRBV20-1 and TRBJ2-3; D ambiguous. Germline CDR1 and CDR2: DFQATT and SNEGSKA (reference sequence). This CDR3 is 12 amino acids long. The V end lost 1 base, the J end lost 6 bases, and 8 bases lay between the germline ends. For the CDR3, the DNA is TGCAGTGCTAGAGTAGGAGAGGATACGCAGTATTTT. Translated: CSARVGEDTQYF.

V gene TRBV20-1 combines with J gene TRBJ2-3; unclear D gene. The V end was cut by 3 bases, the J end by 2 bases, with 9 bases between. Germline CDR1 is DFQATT and CDR2 is SNEGSKA (reference sequence). CDR3 length: 13 residues. The CDR3 DNA reads TGCAGTGCTAGCTTGGTCGTCACAGATACGCAGTATTTT. Translation: CSASLVVTDTQYF.

This chain uses TRBV18 with TRBJ2-7, with 7 bases matching TRBD1. The germline gives CDR1 KGHSH, CDR2 LQKENI. V lost 6 bases to trimming and J lost 1 base; unmatched junction nucleotides: 6. The CDR3 loop spans 14 amino acids. CDR3 in amino acids: CASSLGTASYEQYV. The CDR3 nucleotides are TGTGCCAGCTCCCTCGGGACAGCGTCCTACGAGCAGTACGTC.

This chain connects TRBV7-3 to TRBJ2-1, with TRBD2 identical over 7 bases. The J segment lost 3 bases and the V segment lost 3 bases, leaving 8 bases of the junction unmatched. This CDR3 region has 16 residues. Germline V gene lookup returns CDR1 SGHTA and CDR2 FQGTGA. The CDR3 sequence is CASSFLAVAGYNEQFF. The CDR3 coding sequence is TGTGCCAGCAGCTTCCTCGCGGTAGCGGGCTACAATGAGCAGTTCTTC.

This clonotype was seen at least ten times. The chain carries TRBV29-1 and TRBJ1-2; D ambiguous. Germline V gives CDR1 SQVTM, CDR2 ANQGSEA. The CDR3 is 11 residues long. Trimming took 4 bases from V and 11 from J, leaving 14 bases between them. The CDR3 protein is CSVVDRRLYTF. CDR3 nucleotide sequence: TGCAGCGTTGTCGACCGAAGGTTGTACACCTTC.

This chain links TRBV7-8 with TRBJ1-2, with 7 bases fitting TRBD1. The CDR3 loop spans 15 amino acids. V shed 5 bases and J 3 bases; nucleotides not matched to a gene: 9. Germline loops: CDR1 SGHVS, CDR2 FQNEAQ. CDR3: CASSLQQGNHYGYTF. The CDR3 region has the DNA TGTGCCAGCAGCCTACAACAGGGGAACCACTATGGCTACACCTTC.

This clonotype showed up many times. This chain uses TRBV4-1 with TRBJ2-2; D possibly matches TRBD1 or TRBD2 (5 bases each). The CDR3 has 17 residues. Germline assignment: CDR1 MGHRA and CDR2 YSYEKL. V gave up 1 base and J gave up 6 bases, with 18 bases separating them. CDR3 nucleotide sequence: TGCGCCAGCAGCCAAGTACGAGGGGACCTTGGGGCCGGGGAGCTGTTTTTT. Residues: CASSQVRGDLGAGELFF.

The sample holds a few counts of this clonotype. The chain uses TRBV5-1 and TRBJ2-2; D gene unclear. Germline lookup yields CDR1 SGHRS and CDR2 YFSETQ. The germline V and J ends were trimmed by 3 bases and 7 bases, with 10 bases remaining between them. CDR3 size: 13 residues. The DNA for the CDR3 is TGCGCCAGCAGCTCAGACCTAAGCGGGGAGCTGTTTTTT. As protein: CASSSDLSGELFF.

In its sample, this clonotype was seen a few times. The chain uses TRBV28 and TRBJ1-1; 8 bases match TRBD1. This CDR3 region has 15 residues. V was pared by 3 bases and J by 3 bases, with 6 bases of the junction left unmatched. The V gene's germline CDR1 is MDHEN and CDR2 SYDVKM. The CDR3 sequence is CASSLPGGADTEAFF. The CDR3 nucleotides are TGTGCCAGCAGTTTGCCAGGGGGCGCGGACACTGAAGCTTTCTTT. The whole variable domain, remainder taken from reference TRBV28 and TRBJ1-1, is DVKVTQSSRYLVKRTGEKVFLECVQDMDHENMFWYRQDPGLGLRLIYFSYDVKMKEKGDIPEGYSVSREKKERFSLILESASTNQTSMYLCASSLPGGADTEAFFGQGTRLTVV.

The chain recombines TRBV4-3 with TRBJ1-4; tentatively, D is TRBD1 (6 bases). Looked up from germline, CDR1 is LGHNA and CDR2 is YSLEER. The CDR3 is made up of 16 amino acids. V lost 0 bases and J 6 bases, leaving 14 bases between the germline ends. DNA for the CDR3: TGCGCCAGCAGCCAAGAATACGGGACAAGAGATGAAAAACTGTTTTTT. Translation: CASSQEYGTRDEKLFF.